Sequencing of this T cell receptor beta chain was carried out in a study of T cells in Graves' hyperthyroidism and ophthalmopathy. Amplified regions were TCR beta CDR3 sequences from RNA transcripts. The TCR CDR3 first-round RT-PCR relied on the HTBI primer set. TCRdb reprocessed the multiplex PCR reads with MiXCR, giving one entry per CDR3 protein. The sample has roughly 290,000 distinct CDR3 sequences; approximately 15% are singletons. Only a few counts were recorded for this clonotype. Its specificity is unknown. Between the trimmed V and J ends, which lost 9 bases and 4 bases, there was a span of 12 bases. Germline values: CDR1 LNHDA, CDR2 SQIVND (reference sequence). The length of the CDR3 is 12 residues. Findings of the study overall: Most thyroid clonotypes expanded above 0.001 appeared in blood too.

Graves' hyperthyroidism without ophthalmopathy progression within 18 months was termed stable. Isolation of PBMCs was performed on 8.5 to 10 ml fresh peripheral blood. The chain joins TRBV19 to TRBJ1-1; tentatively, D is TRBD1 (5 bases). This TCR was sampled from a woman in her 40s with Graves' hyperthyroidism. Specimen: blood. DNA of the CDR3: TGTGCCAGCGGGACCGGAGGCACTGAAGCTTTCTTT. Protein: CASGTGGTEAFF. Full variable domain (rest looked up from reference TRBV19 and TRBJ1-1): DGGITQSPKYLFRKEGQNVTLSCEQNLNHDAMYWYRQDPGQGLRLIYYSQIVNDFQKGDIAEGYSVSREKKESFPLTVTSAQKNPTAFYLCASGTGGTEAFFGQGTRLTVV.